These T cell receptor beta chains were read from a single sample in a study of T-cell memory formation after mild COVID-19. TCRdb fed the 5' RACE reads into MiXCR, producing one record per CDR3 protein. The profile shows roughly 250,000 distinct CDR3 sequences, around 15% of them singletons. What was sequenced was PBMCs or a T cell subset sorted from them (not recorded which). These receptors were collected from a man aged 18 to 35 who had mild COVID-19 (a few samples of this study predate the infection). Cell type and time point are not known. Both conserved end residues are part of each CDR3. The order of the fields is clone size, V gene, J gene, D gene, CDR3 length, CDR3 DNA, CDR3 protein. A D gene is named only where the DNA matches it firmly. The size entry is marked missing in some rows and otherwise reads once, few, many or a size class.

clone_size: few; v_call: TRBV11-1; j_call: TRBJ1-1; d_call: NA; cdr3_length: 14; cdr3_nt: TGTGCCAGCAGGACACAACAGGGAGAGACTGAAGCTTTCTTT; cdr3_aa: CASRTQQGETEAFF
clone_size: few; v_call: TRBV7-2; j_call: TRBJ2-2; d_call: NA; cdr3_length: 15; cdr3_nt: TGTGCCAGCAGCTTAAGGACAGCGAACACCGGGGAGCTGTTTTTT; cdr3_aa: CASSLRTANTGELFF
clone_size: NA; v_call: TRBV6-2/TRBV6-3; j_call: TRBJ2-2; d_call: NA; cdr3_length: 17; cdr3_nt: TGTGCCAGCAGTTACTGGTCGGCAACGCCTAACACCGGGGAGCTGTTTTTT; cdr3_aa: CASSYWSATPNTGELFF
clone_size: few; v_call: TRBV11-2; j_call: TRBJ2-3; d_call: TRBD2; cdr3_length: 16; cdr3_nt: TGTGCCAGCAGCTCCTCTAGCGGGGGAAGGTCGGATACGCAGTATTTT; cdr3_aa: CASSSSSGGRSDTQYF
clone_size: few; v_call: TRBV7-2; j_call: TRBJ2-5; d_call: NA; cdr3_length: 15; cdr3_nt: TGTGCCAGCAGCTTAATATGGGCGTCCCAAGAGACCCAGTACTTC; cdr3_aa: CASSLIWASQETQYF
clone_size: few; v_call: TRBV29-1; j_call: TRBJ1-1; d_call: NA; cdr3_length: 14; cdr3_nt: TGCAGCGTTCGAACCCCCGTAACAGCTATTCAAGCTTTCTTT; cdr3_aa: CSVRTPVTAIQAFF
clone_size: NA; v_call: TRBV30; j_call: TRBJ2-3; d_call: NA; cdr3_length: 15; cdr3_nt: TGTCCTCACGAGCAGGCCCCCACGGGGACAGATACGCAGTATTTT; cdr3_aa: CPHEQAPTGTDTQYF
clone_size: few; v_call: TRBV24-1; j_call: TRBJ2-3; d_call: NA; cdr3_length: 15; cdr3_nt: TGTGCCACCAGTGACCCCGCCCGGGGGACAGATACGCAGTATTTT; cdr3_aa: CATSDPARGTDTQYF
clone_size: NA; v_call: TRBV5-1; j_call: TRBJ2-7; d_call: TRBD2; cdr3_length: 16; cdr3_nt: TGCGCCAGCAGCTTGAGTCTAGCGGGGGGAGCCTACGAGCAGTACTTC; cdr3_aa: CASSLSLAGGAYEQYF
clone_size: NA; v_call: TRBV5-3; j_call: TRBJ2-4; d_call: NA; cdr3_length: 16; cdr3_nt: TGTGCCAGAAGCTTGGTCCTACCAGGAGCAAAAAACATTCAGTACTTC; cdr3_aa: CARSLVLPGAKNIQYF